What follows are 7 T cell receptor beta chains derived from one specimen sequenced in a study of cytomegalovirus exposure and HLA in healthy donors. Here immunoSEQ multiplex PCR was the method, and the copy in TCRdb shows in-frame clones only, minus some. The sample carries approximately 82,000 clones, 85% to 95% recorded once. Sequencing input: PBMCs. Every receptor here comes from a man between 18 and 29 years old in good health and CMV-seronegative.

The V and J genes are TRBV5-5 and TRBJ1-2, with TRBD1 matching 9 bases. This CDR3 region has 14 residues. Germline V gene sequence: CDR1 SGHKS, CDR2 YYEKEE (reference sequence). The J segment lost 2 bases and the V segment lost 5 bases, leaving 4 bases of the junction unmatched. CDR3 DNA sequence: TGTGCCAGCAGGGCTACAGGGGGCAACTATGGCTACACCTTC. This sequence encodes CASRATGGNYGYTF.

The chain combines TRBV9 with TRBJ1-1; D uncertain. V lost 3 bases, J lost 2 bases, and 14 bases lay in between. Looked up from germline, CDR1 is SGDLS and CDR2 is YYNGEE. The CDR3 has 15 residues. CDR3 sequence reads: CASSGPATTNTEAFF. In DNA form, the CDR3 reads TGTGCCAGCAGCGGGCCAGCGACTACTAACACTGAAGCTTTCTTT. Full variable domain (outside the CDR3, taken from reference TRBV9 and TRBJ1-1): DSGVTQTPKHLITATGQRVTLRCSPRSGDLSVYWYQQSLDQGLQFLIQYYNGEERAKGNILERFSAQQFPDLHSELNLSSLELGDSALYFCASSGPATTNTEAFFGQGTRLTVV.

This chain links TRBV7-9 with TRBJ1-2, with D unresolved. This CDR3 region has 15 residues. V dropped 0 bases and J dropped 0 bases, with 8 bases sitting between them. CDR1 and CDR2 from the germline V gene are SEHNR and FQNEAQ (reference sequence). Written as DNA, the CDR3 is TGTGCCAGCAGCTTAGCAGACACCGCTAACTATGGCTACACCTTC. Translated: CASSLADTANYGYTF.

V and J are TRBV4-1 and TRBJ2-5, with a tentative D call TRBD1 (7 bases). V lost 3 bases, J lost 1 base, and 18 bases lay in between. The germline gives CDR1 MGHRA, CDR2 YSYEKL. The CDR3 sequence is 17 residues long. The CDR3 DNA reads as TGCGCCAGCAGCCACAGGGGCAACAGGGGACTCCAAGAGACCCAGTACTTC. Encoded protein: CASSHRGNRGLQETQYF.

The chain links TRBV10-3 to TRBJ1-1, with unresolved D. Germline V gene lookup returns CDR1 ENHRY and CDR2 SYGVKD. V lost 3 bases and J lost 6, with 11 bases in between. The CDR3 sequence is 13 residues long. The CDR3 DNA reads TGTGCCATCAGTGATTCTCGGTACGCTGAAGCTTTCTTT. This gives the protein CAISDSRYAEAFF.

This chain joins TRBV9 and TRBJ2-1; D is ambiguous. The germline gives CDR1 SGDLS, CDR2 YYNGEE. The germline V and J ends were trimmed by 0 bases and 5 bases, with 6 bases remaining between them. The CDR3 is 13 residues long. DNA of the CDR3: TGTGCCAGCAGCGTAGGAGGAGACAATGAGCAGTTCTTC. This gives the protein CASSVGGDNEQFF.

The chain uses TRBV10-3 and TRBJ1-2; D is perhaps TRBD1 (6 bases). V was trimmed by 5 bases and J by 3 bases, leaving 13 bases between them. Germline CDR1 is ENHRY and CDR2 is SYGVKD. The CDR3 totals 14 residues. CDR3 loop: CAISNRAEDYGYTF. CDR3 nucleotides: TGTGCCATCAGTAACAGGGCGGAGGACTATGGCTACACCTTC.